The 30 T cell receptor beta chains listed next were all sequenced from one sample in a study of CD8 T cells in Susac syndrome. RNA was extracted with the RNeasy kit, and a quantity of roughly 0.5 to 1 ug was reverse transcribed using random hexamers. TCRdb passed the immunoSEQ multiplex PCR reads through MiXCR, listing each CDR3 protein once. Among about 180,000 distinct CDR3 sequences listed, roughly 94% were seen once. Material: CD4+ T cells from PBMCs. The receptors here all came from a human donor with Susac syndrome.

The rearrangement links TRBV7-2 to TRBJ2-5, with unresolved D. The CDR3 has 13 residues. Trimming cost V 0 bases and J 4 bases, with 6 bases left between them. Germline V gene sequence: CDR1 SGHTA, CDR2 FQGNSA. The CDR3 coding sequence is TGTGCCAGCAGCTTAGCGGACCCAGAGACCCAGTACTTC. Its protein product is CASSLADPETQYF.

CDR3 DNA: TGTGCCACCGAGGACAGCTATAAGACAGATACGCAGTATTTT. This codes for CATEDSYKTDTQYF. V is TRBV24-1 and J is TRBJ2-3; weak D call: TRBD1 (6 bases). CDR3 length: 14 amino acids. V was shortened by 9 bases and J by 3 bases, with 15 bases between the two germline ends. CDR1 and CDR2 from the germline V gene are KGHDR and SFDVKD.

V gene TRBV7-2 combines with J gene TRBJ2-4; D remains unclear. Germline CDR1 and CDR2: SGHTA and FQGNSA. V shed 3 bases and J shed 2 bases, with 5 bases lying between them. There are 13 residues in the CDR3. The CDR3 region is CASSFNTKNIQYF. CDR3 in DNA: TGTGCCAGCAGCTTTAACACCAAAAACATTCAGTACTTC.

This clonotype was seen once. The chain couples TRBV18 to TRBJ1-5; a weak D match, TRBD1 (6 bases). V lost 6 bases and J 3 bases, leaving 15 bases between the germline ends. Germline V CDR1 and CDR2: KGHSH, LQKENI. The length of the CDR3 is 15 residues. The CDR3 coding sequence is TGTGCCAGCTCTCGACAACAGGGTTACAATCAGCCCCAGCATTTT. Its protein is CASSRQQGYNQPQHF.

The rearrangement joins TRBV2 to TRBJ2-7; D gene unclear. CDR1 SNHLY and CDR2 FYNNEI come from the germline V gene. Between the trimmed V and J ends, which lost 3 bases and 5 bases, there was a span of 14 bases. The CDR3 runs 14 residues. The CDR3 sequence is CASSEMRSVDEQYF. The DNA for the CDR3 is TGTGCCAGCAGTGAGATGAGGTCGGTCGACGAGCAGTACTTC.

The V gene is TRBV7-9, the J gene TRBJ2-7; D gene unclear. The CDR3 sequence is 12 residues long. CDR1 is SEHNR, CDR2 FQNEAQ, per germline (reference sequence). V was pared by 1 base and J by 5 bases, with 6 bases between. CDR3 sequence (DNA): TGTGCCAGCAGCTTAGTAGGTCACGAGCAGTACTTC. Its protein is CASSLVGHEQYF. Looking up the rest from reference TRBV7-9 and TRBJ2-7 gives the full variable domain: DTGVSQNPRHKITKRGQNVTFRCDPISEHNRLYWYRQTLGQGPEFLTYFQNEAQLEKSRLLSDRFSAERPKGSFSTLEIQRTEQGDSAMYLCASSLVGHEQYFGPGTRLTVT.

This chain joins TRBV24-1 and TRBJ2-3; 10 nucleotides match TRBD2. There are 17 residues in the CDR3. V gave up 1 base and J gave up 6 bases; unmatched junction bases: 9. From germline, CDR1 is KGHDR and CDR2 SFDVKD. In DNA form, the CDR3 reads TGTGCCACCAGTGATTTTAGAAGCGGGAGGGCCGCGGATACGCAGTATTTT. Protein product: CATSDFRSGRAADTQYF.

The CDR3 region has the DNA TGTGCCAGCAGTTTGAGGGTAGGGTACGAAAAACTGTTTTTT. It specifies CASSLRVGYEKLFF. The J gene is TRBJ1-4, the V gene TRBV12-3 or TRBV12-4, with D uncertain. The V end lost 3 bases, the J end lost 8 bases, and 13 bases lay between the germline ends. The length of the CDR3 is 14 residues.

V is TRBV3-1 and J is TRBJ1-1; D is ambiguous. The ends were cut back, 5 bases at V and 6 bases at J, with 13 bases in the middle. The CDR3 is 13 amino acids. CDR1 LGHDT and CDR2 YNNKEL come from the germline V gene (reference sequence). CDR3: CASSVQRGAEAFF. In nucleotides, the CDR3 is TGTGCCAGCAGCGTACAAAGAGGCGCTGAAGCTTTCTTT.

The chain joins TRBV7-8 to TRBJ1-5; D is possibly TRBD1 (6 bases). Trimming stripped 1 base from V and 0 bases from J, with 25 bases between. This CDR3 is 21 amino acids long. Germline V gene lookup returns CDR1 SGHVS and CDR2 FQNEAQ. The CDR3 is CASSLVPRWAGVGYSNQPQHF. The DNA for the CDR3 is TGTGCCAGCAGCTTAGTACCCCGGTGGGCAGGGGTAGGATATAGCAATCAGCCCCAGCATTTT.

The V and J genes are TRBV15 and TRBJ2-1, with TRBD2 identical over 14 bases. With V trimmed by 1 base and J by 8 bases, 4 bases remained unmatched. CDR1 is LNHNV, CDR2 YYDKDF, per germline (reference sequence). The CDR3 sequence is 16 residues long. CDR3 sequence (DNA): TGTGCCACCAGCAGAGCGACTAGCGGGGGGGCCGATGAGCAGTTCTTC. It is translated as CATSRATSGGADEQFF. Supplemented by reference TRBV15 and TRBJ2-1, the full variable domain reads DAMVIQNPRYQVTQFGKPVTLSCSQTLNHNVMYWYQQKSSQAPKLLFHYYDKDFNNEADTPDNFQSRRPNTSFCFLDIRSPGLGDTAMYLCATSRATSGGADEQFFGPGTRLTVL.

The chain combines TRBV28 with TRBJ2-7; D is perhaps TRBD2 (7 bases). V shed 3 bases and J shed 1 base, with 19 bases lying between them. This CDR3 contains 17 residues. Germline assignment: CDR1 MDHEN and CDR2 SYDVKM. The CDR3: CASSFPRGPAGSYEQYF. CDR3 in DNA: TGTGCCAGCAGTTTCCCACGGGGGCCAGCGGGATCCTACGAGCAGTACTTC. Using reference TRBV28 and TRBJ2-7 for the parts outside the CDR3, the full variable domain is DVKVTQSSRYLVKRTGEKVFLECVQDMDHENMFWYRQDPGLGLRLIYFSYDVKMKEKGDIPEGYSVSREKKERFSLILESASTNQTSMYLCASSFPRGPAGSYEQYFGPGTRLTVT.

This chain connects TRBV7-2 to TRBJ1-5, with TRBD1 matching 8 bases. J lost 7 bases, V lost 2 bases, and 4 bases had no gene match. Per germline, CDR1 SGHTA and CDR2 FQGNSA. CDR3 size: 14 residues. CDR3 sequence reads: CASSLQGARQPQHF. The CDR3 DNA is TGTGCCAGCAGCTTACAGGGGGCGAGGCAGCCCCAGCATTTT.

V is TRBV6-5 and J is TRBJ2-7; TRBD1 aligns across 12 bases. CDR1 is MNHEY and CDR2 is SVGAGI in the germline V gene. With 5 bases clipped from V and 5 bases from J, the junction kept 7 bases outside the gene matches. CDR3 length: 15 amino acids. The CDR3 here is CASSRGTGGQHEQYF. CDR3 sequence (DNA): TGTGCCAGCAGTCGTGGGACAGGGGGCCAACACGAGCAGTACTTC.

The chain links TRBV19 to TRBJ2-3; a possible D gene is TRBD1 (5 bases). CDR1 is LNHDA, CDR2 SQIVND, per germline (reference sequence). V lost 10 bases and J 2 bases, leaving 19 bases between the germline ends. The CDR3 sequence is 15 residues long. The CDR3 protein is CATRRDSEYTDTQYF. Written as DNA, the CDR3 is TGTGCCACCCGTCGTGACAGCGAATACACAGATACGCAGTATTTT.

J is TRBJ1-5 and V is TRBV18; the D gene is possibly TRBD1 (6 bases). CDR1 KGHSH and CDR2 LQKENI come from the germline V gene. V was shortened by 2 bases and J by 3 bases, with 11 bases between the two germline ends. This CDR3 spans 15 amino acids. CDR3 bases: TGTGCCAGCTCACCATCGGGGGCAGTCAATCAGCCCCAGCATTTT. Its protein is CASSPSGAVNQPQHF. Combining the CDR3 with reference TRBV18 and TRBJ1-5 gives the whole variable domain NAGVMQNPRHLVRRRGQEARLRCSPMKGHSHVYWYRQLPEEGLKFMVYLQKENIIDESGMPKERFSAEFPKEGPSILRIQQVVRGDSAAYFCASSPSGAVNQPQHFGDGTRLSIL.

This chain joins TRBV20-1 and TRBJ2-1, with TRBD2 matching 10 bases. The V gene end was trimmed by 2 bases and the J gene end by 8 bases; junction bases not matched to a gene: 15. CDR3 length equals 17 residues. Germline V gene sequence: CDR1 DFQATT, CDR2 SNEGSKA (reference sequence). In DNA, the CDR3 is TGCAGTGCTAGATCCCGGGGGCATAGCGGGGGGACCTATGAGCAGTTCTTC. Protein: CSARSRGHSGGTYEQFF.

The V and J genes are TRBV4-3 and TRBJ2-1; the match to TRBD2 covers 8 bases. The V gene end was trimmed by 1 base and the J gene end by 10 bases; junction bases not matched to a gene: 3. CDR1 is LGHNA and CDR2 is YSLEER in the germline V gene. The CDR3 spans 13 residues. CDR3 in amino acids: CASSQVSSGEQFF. The CDR3 region has the DNA TGCGCCAGCAGCCAAGTTTCTAGCGGGGAGCAGTTCTTC.

The V call is TRBV30, the J call TRBJ1-2; possible D gene TRBD1, 5 bases. The CDR3 extends over 14 amino acids. With 4 bases removed from V and 3 bases from J, the gap between germline ends came to 15 bases. Germline V gene data show CDR1 as GTSNPN and CDR2 as SVGIG (reference sequence). This CDR3 is CAWTPGGFDYGYTF. Written as DNA, the CDR3 is TGTGCCTGGACCCCGGGGGGGTTTGACTATGGCTACACCTTC. The variable domain in full, completed from reference TRBV30 and TRBJ1-2, reads SQTIHQWPATLVQPVGSPLSLECTVEGTSNPNLYWYRQAAGRGLQLLFYSVGIGQISSEVPQNLSASRPQDRQFILSSKKLLLSDSGFYLCAWTPGGFDYGYTFGSGTRLTVV.

The chain recombines TRBV20-1 with TRBJ2-3; 7 bases are a match to TRBD1. The germline V gene has CDR1 DFQATT and CDR2 SNEGSKA (reference sequence). The CDR3 runs to 13 residues. CDR3 protein: CSAQGQGADTQYF. In DNA form, the CDR3 reads TGCAGCGCCCAGGGTCAGGGGGCAGATACGCAGTATTTT.

The rearrangement joins TRBV10-3 to TRBJ2-5, with TRBD1 matching 7 bases. The CDR3 sequence is 12 residues long. Germline assignment: CDR1 ENHRY and CDR2 SYGVKD. The J segment lost 4 bases and the V segment lost 6 bases, leaving 2 bases of the junction unmatched. The CDR3 region is CAIRGDRETQYF. Written as DNA, the CDR3 is TGTGCCATCAGGGGGGACAGAGAGACCCAGTACTTC.

This chain connects TRBV28 to TRBJ2-5; perhaps TRBD1 as D (5 bases). Germline CDR1 MDHEN, CDR2 SYDVKM. This CDR3 region has 13 residues. V was trimmed by 3 bases and J by 3 bases, leaving 8 bases between them. In DNA, the CDR3 is TGTGCCAGCAGTTTTGGGGCCAAAGAGACCCAGTACTTC. Protein sequence: CASSFGAKETQYF. Drawing the rest from reference TRBV28 and TRBJ2-5, the complete variable domain is DVKVTQSSRYLVKRTGEKVFLECVQDMDHENMFWYRQDPGLGLRLIYFSYDVKMKEKGDIPEGYSVSREKKERFSLILESASTNQTSMYLCASSFGAKETQYFGPGTRLLVL.

The gene calls are TRBV25-1 and TRBJ1-3; D gene uncertain. The germline V gene has CDR1 MGHDK and CDR2 SYGVNS. The CDR3 covers 15 residues. V was trimmed by 3 bases and J by 0 bases, leaving 9 bases between them. The CDR3 sequence is CASSDPGISGNTIYF. In nucleotides, the CDR3 is TGTGCCAGCAGTGACCCCGGGATCTCTGGAAACACCATATATTTT.

This chain links TRBV19 with TRBJ2-2; a weak D match, TRBD1 (5 bases). CDR1 is LNHDA and CDR2 is SQIVND in the germline V gene (reference sequence). V was cut by 10 bases and J by 0 bases, with 15 bases left in between. The CDR3 is made up of 15 amino acids. CDR3 sequence reads: CATTSDRPNTGELFF. The CDR3 coding sequence is TGTGCCACCACGTCCGACAGACCGAACACCGGGGAGCTGTTTTTT.

V is TRBV24-1 and J is TRBJ2-5; 10 bases agree with TRBD1. The V and J ends lost 10 bases and 3 bases, in that order; junction bases with no gene match: 4. CDR3 length: 13 residues. Germline V lookup: CDR1 KGHDR, CDR2 SFDVKD. The DNA of the CDR3 is TGTGCCACACAGGACAGGGGGGAAGAGACCCAGTACTTC. Its translation is CATQDRGEETQYF.

The chain recombines TRBV30 with TRBJ2-3, with 7 bases aligning to TRBD1. Trimming cost V 0 bases and J 3 bases; bases outside gene matches: 3. This CDR3 is built from 14 residues. CDR1 GTSNPN and CDR2 SVGIG come from the germline V gene (reference sequence). The CDR3 coding sequence is TGTGCCTGGAGTGTACTACAGGGGACAGATACGCAGTATTTT. It yields the protein CAWSVLQGTDTQYF.

The chain joins TRBV5-1 to TRBJ1-5; 9 positions agree with TRBD1. Germline assignment: CDR1 SGHRS and CDR2 YFSETQ. V lost 3 bases and J lost 7; bases outside the gene matches: 5. This CDR3 region has 14 residues. The CDR3 DNA is TGCGCCAGCAGCTCACGACAGGGGGGACAGCCCCAGCATTTT. Residues: CASSSRQGGQPQHF.

The J gene is TRBJ2-7, the V gene TRBV7-9, with TRBD1 as a possible D gene (5 bases). Trimming left V 6 bases short and J 3 bases short, with 12 bases between. Germline lookup yields CDR1 SEHNR and CDR2 FQNEAQ (reference sequence). The CDR3 length is 13 residues. As DNA, the CDR3 is TGTGCCAGCAGTCAGGACACAAACTACGAGCAGTACTTC. Amino acid sequence: CASSQDTNYEQYF. Full variable domain (rest looked up from reference TRBV7-9 and TRBJ2-7): DTGVSQNPRHKITKRGQNVTFRCDPISEHNRLYWYRQTLGQGPEFLTYFQNEAQLEKSRLLSDRFSAERPKGSFSTLEIQRTEQGDSAMYLCASSQDTNYEQYFGPGTRLTVT.

The rearrangement uses TRBV7-2 and TRBJ2-7, with D maybe TRBD2 (7 bases). Germline lookup yields CDR1 SGHTA and CDR2 FQGNSA. Trimming removed 3 bases at V and 5 bases at J, with 20 bases between. CDR3 size: 16 residues. The CDR3 DNA reads as TGTGCCAGCAGCTTTGGTGGGATCGGGGGGCAGCACGAGCAGTACTTC. Amino acids: CASSFGGIGGQHEQYF.

The chain joins TRBV4-3 to TRBJ1-5; the match to TRBD1 covers 7 bases. The CDR3 sequence is 16 residues long. CDR1 LGHNA and CDR2 YSLEER come from the germline V gene. J was trimmed by 0 bases and V by 3 bases; bases with no gene match: 5. Here the CDR3 reads CASSQNRGLSNQPQHF. The CDR3 DNA is TGCGCCAGCAGCCAGAACAGGGGCCTTAGCAATCAGCCCCAGCATTTT.